This T cell receptor (beta chain) is drawn from a study of blood T cell repertoires in COVID-19 (dated by TCRdb to the early 2020s). Background on the whole study: Samples covering the acute and convalescent phases of COVID-19 were provided by collaborators in the United States, Italy and Spain. Samples came from the ongoing ImmuneRACE study (first 160 participants) plus 1,254 subjects from 6 global collaborators. Deeply sampled blood TCRbeta repertoires from subjects exposed to, actively infected with, or recovered from COVID-19 were included in the dataset. Where available, HLA class I and class II types were taken from metadata supplied by the sample provider and were not determined by assay-based typing. The material from the prospective study consisted of cDNA or gDNA derived from T cells, B-cell-depleted T cells, or PBMCs. The repertoires were released in a freely available public database intended as a resource for research on the immune response to SARS-CoV-2. The sample metadata nearly always contained a de-identified subject ID, COVID-19 status, age in years and sex.

Summary of the overall study and its limitations: Clinical and demographic metadata were provided uncurated, with the amount varying by source and participant.

TCRbeta CDR3 regions were amplified from genomic DNA by means of the immunoSEQ Assay, a bias-controlled multiplex PCR. Per the original workflow: The number of nucleated cells in each sample was estimated from the amplification of reference gene primers within the assay. To quantify the absolute abundance of each unique TCRbeta CDR3 rearrangement, sequence reads were collapsed and filtered. Productive Simpson clonality was computed per sample as the square root of Simpson's diversity index over productive rearrangements. Not all clones reach the TCRdb copy of this immuneACCESS table, which keeps in-frame sequences only. Checked studies attribute under half of the gap to unresolved V genes and leave the rest unexplained. That table supplies the V and J calls and clone size; D and trimming were determined from the DNA. In all, the sample holds some 220,000 clones, and 88% of those were seen once. Of the sample, approximately 2.7% is held by the ten largest clones.

Participants in the prospective study were enrolled through a virtual design, were aged about 18 to 100 years, and lived in roughly 24 United States geographic areas. Cohort assignment in the prospective study relied on participant-reported clinical history from a screening survey and a study questionnaire. Recovered participants in ImmuneRACE Cohort 3 were defined as having two consecutive negative NP/OP PCR tests, clearance from a healthcare professional, or resolution of symptoms. In the prospective study, whole blood, serum and a nasopharyngeal or oropharyngeal swab were collected from each participant by mobile phlebotomists. Additional blood draws and questionnaires over an approximately 2-month period could optionally be provided by prospective study participants. Before DNA extraction, blood samples from the prospective study were shipped at room temperature or frozen. V is pared back by 5 bases and J by 7 bases, with 14 bases lying between the germline termini. Per the germline V gene, SGHTA is the CDR1 and FQGNSA is the CDR2. The CDR3 runs 14 amino acids, cysteine and phenylalanine included. CDR3 DNA only is kept here, 42 bases in frame from base 1.

Of note for this clone: This receptor's antigen is unknown. No much larger clonotype is one base removed from it; base qualities were not supplied.

The specimen was PBMCs or T cells enriched from blood (not recorded which). The TCR sequence derives from a woman younger than 45 who had recovered from COVID-19. Here the chain combines TRBV7-2 and TRBJ2-2; the D gene is perhaps TRBD2, from 6 matching bases. The DNA is TGTGCCAGCAGCCCGCGGGACGGATTCGGGGAGCTGTTTTTT. Translated, this gives CASSPRDGFGELFF. Reference TRBV7-2 and TRBJ2-2 genes cover what lies past the CDR3, so the full variable domain is GAGVSQSPSNKVTEKGKDVELRCDPISGHTALYWYRQSLGQGLEFLIYFQGNSAPDKSGLPSDRFSAERTGGSVSTLTIQRTQQEDSAVYLCASSPRDGFGELFFGEGSRLTVL.